This entry lists 12 T cell receptor beta chains sequenced from one sample in a study of technical replicates of blood from a few donors. Sequenced by immunoSEQ multiplex PCR; TCRdb stores in-frame clones only, minus some. The data contain 75,000 to 100,000 clones, about 95% of them singletons. Sequencing input: T cells isolated from PBMCs. The receptors here all came from a human donor in good health.

The rearrangement links TRBV4-1 to TRBJ1-2; D is perhaps TRBD1 (6 bases). Germline assignment: CDR1 MGHRA and CDR2 YSYEKL. V lost 8 bases and J lost 0, with 19 bases in between. The CDR3 totals 16 residues. The CDR3 DNA reads TGCGCCAGCCGGCCGGGGGGGGCCTTTGCTAACTATGGCTACACCTTC. Its protein product is CASRPGGAFANYGYTF.

The chain links TRBV9 to TRBJ2-1; no clear D gene. The CDR3 spans 15 residues. V lost 1 base, J lost 5 bases, and 13 bases lay in between. In germline, CDR1 is SGDLS, CDR2 YYNGEE. CDR3 loop: CASSVTLLADNEQFF. CDR3 bases: TGTGCCAGCAGCGTAACCCTCTTGGCTGACAATGAGCAGTTCTTC.

This chain links TRBV10-3 with TRBJ2-5, with D maybe TRBD2 (6 bases). CDR3 size: 12 residues. Germline values: CDR1 ENHRY, CDR2 SYGVKD. With 10 bases removed from V and 1 base from J, the gap between germline ends came to 10 bases. CDR3 amino acids: CATRDSQETQYF. CDR3 DNA sequence: TGTGCCACCCGGGACTCCCAAGAGACCCAGTACTTC.

The V and J genes are TRBV29-1 and TRBJ2-1; 9 bases are shared with TRBD1. The CDR3 totals 12 residues. Germline CDR1 reads SQVTM; CDR2 reads ANQGSEA. V was clipped by 7 bases and J by 7 bases; unmatched bases: 5. The CDR3 is CSAGQGSNEQFF. The CDR3 region has the DNA TGCAGCGCCGGACAGGGGAGTAATGAGCAGTTCTTC.

The genes are TRBV2 and TRBJ2-6, with D perhaps TRBD1 (6 bases). This CDR3 has 16 residues. Trimming shortened V by 6 bases and J by 4 bases, and 16 bases separated the two germline ends. Looked up from germline, CDR1 is SNHLY and CDR2 is FYNNEI. The CDR3 here is CASSEQGRLGANVLTF. The DNA for the CDR3 is TGTGCCAGCAGCGAACAGGGAAGGTTAGGGGCCAACGTCCTGACTTTC.

Comment on this clone: The junction differs from germline at one of its ends, possibly a read error. The J gene is TRBJ2-5, the V gene TRBV6-6; 7 bases are a match to TRBD1. The CDR3 contains 12 residues. Germline lookup yields CDR1 MNHNY and CDR2 SVGAGI (reference sequence). The CDR3 nucleotides are TGTGCCAGCCTTGAAAGACCCGGGACAGTAAACTTC. It translates to CASLERPGTVNF.

The chain recombines TRBV19 with TRBJ1-3, with TRBD1 matching over 9 bases. V shed 0 bases, J shed 1 base, and the junction held 4 bases outside the gene matches. CDR3 size: 17 residues. Germline V gene data show CDR1 as LNHDA and CDR2 as SQIVND (reference sequence). The CDR3 DNA is TGTGCCAGTAGTATAGATCCCGGGACAGGGTCTGGAAACACCATATATTTT. Translated, it gives CASSIDPGTGSGNTIYF. Together with reference TRBV19 and TRBJ1-3, the CDR3 gives the full variable domain: DGGITQSPKYLFRKEGQNVTLSCEQNLNHDAMYWYRQDPGQGLRLIYYSQIVNDFQKGDIAEGYSVSREKKESFPLTVTSAQKNPTAFYLCASSIDPGTGSGNTIYFGEGSWLTVV.

V usage is TRBV2 and J usage is TRBJ2-7, with TRBD1 identical over 7 bases. V dropped 7 bases and J dropped 6; count of bases not matched to a gene: 3. CDR1 and CDR2 from the germline V gene are SNHLY and FYNNEI. The CDR3 loop spans 11 amino acids. The CDR3, as DNA: TGTGCCAGCATGAACAGGGGCGAGCAGTACTTC. This gives the protein CASMNRGEQYF.

The J gene is TRBJ1-5, the V gene TRBV2; TRBD1 aligns across 7 bases. This CDR3 region has 14 residues. Germline V gives CDR1 SNHLY, CDR2 FYNNEI. After removal of 5 bases from V and 11 bases from J, the junction contained 12 bases not matched to a gene. DNA of the CDR3: TGTGCCAGCAGTCCCCAAACAGGGGCGGAAACCCAGCATTTT. Its protein product is CASSPQTGAETQHF.

This clone was seen just once. V gene TRBV29-1 combines with J gene TRBJ2-3; no definite D call. V lost 3 bases, J lost 1 base, and 14 bases lay in between. Germline loops: CDR1 SQVTM, CDR2 ANQGSEA. CDR3 length: 15 amino acids. The CDR3 sequence is CSVDTDFFRTDTQYF. The CDR3 region has the DNA TGCAGCGTTGATACAGATTTTTTCCGCACAGATACGCAGTATTTT.

The CDR3 region has the DNA TGTGCCAGCAGCTTATATTCCTACGAGCAGTACTTC. Translated: CASSLYSYEQYF. The rearrangement uses TRBV7-9 and TRBJ2-7; D is undetermined. The V end was cut by 2 bases, the J end by 1 base, with 3 bases between. The CDR3 loop spans 12 amino acids. CDR1 is SEHNR and CDR2 is FQNEAQ in the germline V gene (reference sequence).

V and J are TRBV11-3 and TRBJ2-7; possibly TRBD1 for D (5 bases). V was trimmed by 2 bases and J by 5 bases, leaving 16 bases between them. This CDR3 contains 15 residues. Per germline, CDR1 SGHNT and CDR2 YENEEA. This CDR3 is CASSLLAQASNEQYF. CDR3 sequence (DNA): TGTGCCAGCAGCTTATTGGCACAGGCTTCTAACGAGCAGTACTTC. The full variable domain, rest sourced from reference TRBV11-3 and TRBJ2-7, is EAGVVQSPRYKIIEKKQPVAFWCNPISGHNTLYWYLQNLGQGPELLIRYENEEAVDDSQLPKDRFSAERLKGVDSTLKIQPAELGDSAVYLCASSLLAQASNEQYFGPGTRLTVT.